The rows below give T cell receptor beta chains drawn from one sample of a study of blood T cell repertoires in COVID-19. Produced via immunoSEQ multiplex PCR; TCRdb's table is partial and in-frame only. This sample has some 380,000 clones, with around 90% found just once. The sequenced material came from peripheral blood. Receptors originate from a man younger than 30 with active or convalescent COVID-19. The CDR3 runs from the conserved cysteine through the conserved F or W. The D gene is left open where the match is weak. Clone size appears in some rows only: once, few, many, or a class for an expanded clone.

V gene: TRBV15; J gene: TRBJ2-1; D gene: NA; CDR3 length: 15; clone size: once; CDR3 protein: CATNILASGSNEQFF; CDR3 DNA: TGTGCCACCAACATTCTAGCTTCAGGAAGCAATGAGCAGTTCTTC
V gene: TRBV6-1; J gene: TRBJ2-1; D gene: TRBD1; CDR3 length: 17; clone size: NA; CDR3 protein: CASSGQGQGSSYNEQFF; CDR3 DNA: TGTGCCAGCAGTGGCCAAGGACAGGGGAGCTCCTACAATGAGCAGTTCTTC
V gene: TRBV4-3; J gene: TRBJ2-1; D gene: TRBD2; CDR3 length: 16; clone size: NA; CDR3 protein: CASSFQTSGGLDEQFF; CDR3 DNA: TGCGCCAGCAGCTTTCAGACTAGCGGGGGCCTTGATGAGCAGTTCTTC
V gene: TRBV2; J gene: TRBJ2-6; D gene: NA; CDR3 length: 14; clone size: NA; CDR3 protein: CASSEISGANVLTF; CDR3 DNA: TGTGCCAGCAGTGAGATCTCTGGGGCCAACGTGCTGACTTTC
V gene: TRBV7-9; J gene: TRBJ2-1; D gene: TRBD2; CDR3 length: 16; clone size: NA; CDR3 protein: CASSLGTSGSYNEQFF; CDR3 DNA: TGTGCCAGCAGCTTAGGGACTAGCGGGAGCTACAATGAGCAGTTCTTC
V gene: TRBV6-5; J gene: TRBJ2-2; D gene: NA; CDR3 length: 14; clone size: NA; CDR3 protein: CASSYRSVTGELFF; CDR3 DNA: TGTGCCAGCAGTTATCGTTCGGTAACCGGGGAGCTGTTTTTT
V gene: TRBV7-8; J gene: TRBJ1-2; D gene: TRBD1; CDR3 length: 16; clone size: NA; CDR3 protein: CASSLAGTGTIYGYTF; CDR3 DNA: TGTGCCAGCAGCTTAGCCGGGACAGGTACCATCTATGGCTACACCTTC
V gene: TRBV6-5; J gene: TRBJ2-5; D gene: NA; CDR3 length: 14; clone size: once; CDR3 protein: CASSYSGAGQTQYF; CDR3 DNA: TGTGCCAGCAGTTACTCAGGGGCGGGACAGACCCAGTACTTC
V gene: TRBV21-1; J gene: TRBJ1-3; D gene: NA; CDR3 length: 16; clone size: NA; CDR3 protein: CASSNRTGGSGNTIYF; CDR3 DNA: TGTGCCAGCAGCAACAGGACAGGGGGCTCTGGAAACACCATATATTTT
V gene: TRBV7-9; J gene: TRBJ2-7; D gene: TRBD1; CDR3 length: 14; clone size: NA; CDR3 protein: CASSSTQGHAEQYF; CDR3 DNA: TGTGCCAGCAGTTCGACACAGGGGCACGCCGAGCAGTACTTC
V gene: TRBV4-1; J gene: TRBJ1-5; D gene: NA; CDR3 length: 12; clone size: once; CDR3 protein: CASSQASGTQHF; CDR3 DNA: TGCGCCAGCAGCCAAGCCTCGGGTACCCAGCATTTT
V gene: TRBV7-3; J gene: TRBJ2-5; D gene: NA; CDR3 length: 22; clone size: NA; CDR3 protein: CASSLNGPGGTGSGRWEETQYF; CDR3 DNA: TGTGCCAGCAGCTTAAATGGCCCGGGGGGGACAGGGTCGGGCAGATGGGAAGAGACCCAGTACTTC
V gene: TRBV27; J gene: TRBJ1-5; D gene: NA; CDR3 length: 14; clone size: NA; CDR3 protein: CASSPGGLSQPQHF; CDR3 DNA: TGTGCCAGCAGTCCGGGGGGGTTAAGTCAGCCCCAGCATTTT
V gene: TRBV4-3; J gene: TRBJ1-2; D gene: TRBD1; CDR3 length: 16; clone size: NA; CDR3 protein: CASSRGTGVINYGYTF; CDR3 DNA: TGCGCCAGCAGCCGCGGGACAGGGGTCATAAACTATGGCTACACCTTC
V gene: TRBV12-3/TRBV12-4; J gene: TRBJ1-1; D gene: NA; CDR3 length: 13; clone size: NA; CDR3 protein: CASSLGQWTEAFF; CDR3 DNA: TGTGCCAGCAGTTTGGGGCAGTGGACTGAAGCTTTCTTT
V gene: TRBV5-5; J gene: TRBJ1-1; D gene: NA; CDR3 length: 16; clone size: NA; CDR3 protein: CASSFQGWGTNTEAFF; CDR3 DNA: TGTGCCAGCAGCTTCCAGGGTTGGGGAACGAACACTGAAGCTTTCTTT
V gene: TRBV9; J gene: TRBJ2-2; D gene: TRBD1; CDR3 length: 16; clone size: NA; CDR3 protein: CASSPRTGIRTGELFF; CDR3 DNA: TGTGCCAGCAGCCCCCGGACAGGGATAAGGACCGGGGAGCTGTTTTTT
V gene: TRBV7-9; J gene: TRBJ1-1; D gene: NA; CDR3 length: 16; clone size: NA; CDR3 protein: CASSLGRGGWNTEAFF; CDR3 DNA: TGTGCCAGCAGCTTAGGACGGGGGGGATGGAACACTGAAGCTTTCTTT
V gene: TRBV4-2; J gene: TRBJ2-7; D gene: TRBD2; CDR3 length: 14; clone size: NA; CDR3 protein: CASSQGLAGYEQYF; CDR3 DNA: TGTGCCAGCAGCCAAGGACTAGCGGGATACGAGCAGTACTTC
V gene: TRBV7-3; J gene: TRBJ2-5; D gene: NA; CDR3 length: 13; clone size: NA; CDR3 protein: CASSLDTRETQYF; CDR3 DNA: TGTGCCAGCAGCTTAGACACCCGGGAGACCCAGTACTTC
V gene: TRBV7-6; J gene: TRBJ1-3; D gene: NA; CDR3 length: 16; clone size: NA; CDR3 protein: CASSLAGGRIGDTIYF; CDR3 DNA: TGTGCCAGCAGCTTAGCGGGAGGCCGGATCGGGGACACCATATATTTT
V gene: TRBV28; J gene: TRBJ1-3; D gene: TRBD1; CDR3 length: 14; clone size: NA; CDR3 protein: CASRRQGEGNTIYF; CDR3 DNA: TGTGCCAGCAGGAGACAGGGGGAAGGAAACACCATATATTTT
V gene: TRBV6-2/TRBV6-3; J gene: TRBJ2-7; D gene: NA; CDR3 length: 12; clone size: NA; CDR3 protein: CASSGQSYEQYF; CDR3 DNA: TGTGCCAGCAGTGGACAGAGCTACGAGCAGTACTTC
V gene: TRBV5-1; J gene: TRBJ2-7; D gene: TRBD2; CDR3 length: 14; clone size: NA; CDR3 protein: CASSLAGALGEQYF; CDR3 DNA: TGCGCCAGCAGCCTAGCGGGGGCGCTGGGCGAGCAGTACTTC
V gene: TRBV5-1; J gene: TRBJ1-5; D gene: NA; CDR3 length: 14; clone size: NA; CDR3 protein: CASSLGMGDQPQHF; CDR3 DNA: TGCGCCAGCAGCTTGGGAATGGGAGATCAGCCCCAGCATTTT
V gene: TRBV29-1; J gene: TRBJ2-1; D gene: NA; CDR3 length: 12; clone size: NA; CDR3 protein: CAGVPSYNEQFF; CDR3 DNA: TGCGCAGGGGTGCCCTCCTACAATGAGCAGTTCTTC
V gene: TRBV6-4; J gene: TRBJ1-1; D gene: NA; CDR3 length: 13; clone size: NA; CDR3 protein: CASSSEVNTEAFF; CDR3 DNA: TGTGCCAGCAGTTCAGAAGTAAACACTGAAGCTTTCTTT
V gene: TRBV4-1; J gene: TRBJ1-1; D gene: NA; CDR3 length: 15; clone size: NA; CDR3 protein: CASSQDRGLNTEAFF; CDR3 DNA: TGCGCCAGCAGCCAAGATAGGGGCCTGAACACTGAAGCTTTCTTT
V gene: TRBV11-2; J gene: TRBJ1-2; D gene: TRBD1; CDR3 length: 15; clone size: NA; CDR3 protein: CASSYDRGISYGYTF; CDR3 DNA: TGTGCCAGCAGCTACGACAGGGGGATCAGCTATGGCTACACCTTC
V gene: TRBV7-3; J gene: TRBJ2-7; D gene: TRBD2; CDR3 length: 14; clone size: NA; CDR3 protein: CASSLTSGAGEQYF; CDR3 DNA: TGTGCCAGCAGCCTGACTAGCGGGGCCGGGGAGCAGTACTTC
V gene: TRBV7-2; J gene: TRBJ2-2; D gene: NA; CDR3 length: 14; clone size: NA; CDR3 protein: CASSRGILARELFF; CDR3 DNA: TGTGCCAGCAGCAGGGGGATCCTCGCCCGGGAGCTGTTTTTT
V gene: TRBV15; J gene: TRBJ2-1; D gene: TRBD2; CDR3 length: 16; clone size: NA; CDR3 protein: CATSRDLGGRAAEQFF; CDR3 DNA: TGTGCCACCAGCAGAGATTTGGGCGGGAGGGCCGCTGAGCAGTTCTTC
V gene: TRBV11-3; J gene: TRBJ2-3; D gene: NA; CDR3 length: 15; clone size: NA; CDR3 protein: CASSLGASGTDTQYF; CDR3 DNA: TGTGCCAGCAGCTTAGGTGCTAGCGGCACAGATACGCAGTATTTT
V gene: TRBV24-1; J gene: TRBJ2-1; D gene: TRBD1; CDR3 length: 13; clone size: NA; CDR3 protein: CATSDLSGGEQFF; CDR3 DNA: TGTGCCACCAGTGATTTGTCAGGGGGTGAGCAGTTCTTC
V gene: TRBV5-6; J gene: TRBJ2-7; D gene: TRBD2; CDR3 length: 16; clone size: NA; CDR3 protein: CASSLRSSGRIYEQYF; CDR3 DNA: TGTGCCAGCAGCTTACGGTCTAGCGGGAGGATCTACGAGCAGTACTTC
V gene: TRBV5-1; J gene: TRBJ1-2; D gene: NA; CDR3 length: 14; clone size: NA; CDR3 protein: CASSLGGFNYGYTF; CDR3 DNA: TGCGCCAGCAGCTTGGGAGGTTTTAACTATGGCTACACCTTC
V gene: TRBV5-5; J gene: TRBJ2-1; D gene: TRBD2; CDR3 length: 15; clone size: NA; CDR3 protein: CASSLAGRTYNEQFF; CDR3 DNA: TGTGCCAGCAGCTTAGCGGGAAGAACCTACAATGAGCAGTTCTTC
V gene: TRBV7-2; J gene: TRBJ2-3; D gene: NA; CDR3 length: 13; clone size: NA; CDR3 protein: CASSFPPSDTQYF; CDR3 DNA: TGTGCCAGCAGCTTTCCCCCCTCTGATACGCAGTATTTT
V gene: TRBV18; J gene: TRBJ1-4; D gene: TRBD1; CDR3 length: 16; clone size: NA; CDR3 protein: CASSPPIGTVNEKLFF; CDR3 DNA: TGTGCCAGCTCACCACCGATCGGGACAGTAAATGAAAAACTGTTTTTT
V gene: TRBV7-3; J gene: TRBJ1-1; D gene: TRBD1; CDR3 length: 15; clone size: NA; CDR3 protein: CASSLGAGGGTEAFF; CDR3 DNA: TGTGCCAGCAGCCTCGGAGCAGGGGGAGGCACTGAAGCTTTCTTT